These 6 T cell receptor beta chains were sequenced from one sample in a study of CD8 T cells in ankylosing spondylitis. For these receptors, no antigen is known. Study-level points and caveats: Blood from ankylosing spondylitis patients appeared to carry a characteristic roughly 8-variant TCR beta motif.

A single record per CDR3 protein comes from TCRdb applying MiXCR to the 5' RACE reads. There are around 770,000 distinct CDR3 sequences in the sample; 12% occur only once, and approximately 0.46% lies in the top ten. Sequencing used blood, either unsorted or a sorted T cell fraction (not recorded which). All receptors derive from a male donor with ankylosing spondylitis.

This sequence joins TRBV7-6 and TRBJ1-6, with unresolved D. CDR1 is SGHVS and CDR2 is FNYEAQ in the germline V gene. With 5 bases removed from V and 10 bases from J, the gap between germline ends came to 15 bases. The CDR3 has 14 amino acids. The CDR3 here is CASSRVPSGSPLHF. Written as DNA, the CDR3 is TGTGCCAGCAGCCGGGTCCCTTCGGGCTCACCCCTCCACTTT.

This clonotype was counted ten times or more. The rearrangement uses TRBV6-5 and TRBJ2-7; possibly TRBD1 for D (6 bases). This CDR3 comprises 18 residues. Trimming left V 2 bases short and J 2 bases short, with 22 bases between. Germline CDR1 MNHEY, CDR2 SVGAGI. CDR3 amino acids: CASSYPLPGQGSAYEQYF. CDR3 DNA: TGTGCCAGCAGTTACCCTTTACCCGGGCAGGGGTCTGCCTACGAGCAGTACTTC.

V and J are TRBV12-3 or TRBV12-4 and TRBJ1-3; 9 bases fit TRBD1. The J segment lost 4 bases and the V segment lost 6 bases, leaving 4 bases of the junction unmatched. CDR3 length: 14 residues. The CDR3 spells CASRRQGGGNTIYF. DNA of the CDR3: TGTGCCAGCAGACGACAGGGGGGAGGAAACACCATATATTTT.

The CDR3 spells CASSLKPYAETQYF. The CDR3 nucleotides read TGTGCCAGCAGTTTAAAACCCTATGCAGAGACCCAGTACTTC. The chain is built from TRBV27 and TRBJ2-5; D uncertain. The CDR3 sequence is 14 residues long. CDR1 and CDR2 (germline): MNHEY, SMNVEV (reference sequence). Trimming left V 2 bases short and J 4 bases short, with 11 bases between.

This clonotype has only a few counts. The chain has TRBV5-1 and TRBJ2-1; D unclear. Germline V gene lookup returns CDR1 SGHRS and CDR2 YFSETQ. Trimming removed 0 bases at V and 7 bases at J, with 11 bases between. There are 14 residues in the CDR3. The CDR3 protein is CASSLGVVVNEQFF. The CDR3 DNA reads TGCGCCAGCAGCTTGGGGGTGGTTGTAAATGAGCAGTTCTTC. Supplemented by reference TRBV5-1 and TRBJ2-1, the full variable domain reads KAGVTQTPRYLIKTRGQQVTLSCSPISGHRSVSWYQQTPGQGLQFLFEYFSETQRNKGNFPGRFSGRQFSNSRSEMNVSTLELGDSALYLCASSLGVVVNEQFFGPGTRLTVL.

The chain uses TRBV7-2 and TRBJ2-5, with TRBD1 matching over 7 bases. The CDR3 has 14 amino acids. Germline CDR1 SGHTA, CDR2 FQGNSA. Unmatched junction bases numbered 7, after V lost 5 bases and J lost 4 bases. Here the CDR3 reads CASSVTGVAETQYF. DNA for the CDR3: TGTGCCAGCAGCGTAACAGGGGTGGCAGAGACCCAGTACTTC. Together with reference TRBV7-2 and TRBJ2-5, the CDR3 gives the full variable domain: GAGVSQSPSNKVTEKGKDVELRCDPISGHTALYWYRQSLGQGLEFLIYFQGNSAPDKSGLPSDRFSAERTGGSVSTLTIQRTQQEDSAVYLCASSVTGVAETQYFGPGTRLLVL.